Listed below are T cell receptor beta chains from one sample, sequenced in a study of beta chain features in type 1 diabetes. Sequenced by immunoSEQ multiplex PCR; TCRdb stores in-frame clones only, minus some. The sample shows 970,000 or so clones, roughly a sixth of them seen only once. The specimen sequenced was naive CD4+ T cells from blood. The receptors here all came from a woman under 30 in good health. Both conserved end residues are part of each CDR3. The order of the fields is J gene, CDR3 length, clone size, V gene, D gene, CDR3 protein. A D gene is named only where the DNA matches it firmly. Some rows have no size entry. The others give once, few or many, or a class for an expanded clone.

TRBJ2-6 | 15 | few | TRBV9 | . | CASSVTGSGANVLTF
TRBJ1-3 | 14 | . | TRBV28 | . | CASSSGPHRDTIYF
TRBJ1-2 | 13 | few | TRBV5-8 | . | CASSLTAPYGYTF
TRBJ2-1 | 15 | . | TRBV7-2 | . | CASSLASTGGHEQFF
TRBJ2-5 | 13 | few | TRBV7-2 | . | CASSLTSGETQYF
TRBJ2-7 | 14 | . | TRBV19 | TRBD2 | CASKRGMASYEQYF
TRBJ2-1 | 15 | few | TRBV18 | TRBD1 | CASSQGTGTYNEQFF
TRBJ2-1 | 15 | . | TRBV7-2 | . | CASSLAGVSYNEQFF
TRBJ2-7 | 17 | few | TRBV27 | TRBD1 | CASSLRPGQDRAYEQYF
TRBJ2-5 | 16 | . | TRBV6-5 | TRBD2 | CASSWKGLAVQETQYF